This is a list of T cell receptor beta chains from one sample in a study of CD8 T cells in ankylosing spondylitis. One entry per CDR3 protein results from TCRdb running MiXCR on the 5' RACE reads. The sample contains under 250,000 distinct CDR3 sequences, roughly 24% of which appear only once. Sequencing input: blood, either unsorted or a sorted T cell fraction (not recorded which). The receptors stem from a male donor with ankylosing spondylitis or in good health (not recorded which). Each CDR3 is given with its conserved first and last residue. A D gene is named only where the DNA matches it firmly.

>TRBJ2-1|TRBV29-1|TRBD1
CSVGQANYNEQFF
>TRBJ2-1|TRBV6-5|TRBD2
CASSYSWGGNNEQFF
>TRBJ2-3|TRBV12-3/TRBV12-4|TRBD2
CASSLAGGSTTDTQYF
>TRBJ2-3|TRBV29-1|NA
CSVEGQNTDTQYF
>TRBJ1-5|TRBV6-5|NA
CASSEWGNQPQHF
>TRBJ2-7|TRBV10-3|TRBD1
CAIRGDSNYEQYF
>TRBJ2-7|TRBV5-1|TRBD2
CASSPGLAGDEQYF
>TRBJ1-2|TRBV18|NA
CASSLTARDKAGGYTF
>TRBJ1-1|TRBV5-5|NA
CASSRPQGMNTEAFF
>TRBJ2-1|TRBV7-6|TRBD2
CASSLVLAGGPFEQFF
>TRBJ2-7|TRBV6-6|TRBD1
CASSYGTEYEQYF
>TRBJ2-4|TRBV6-1|NA
CASSRGQAKNIQYF
>TRBJ2-1|TRBV29-1|NA
CSVVITTGEQFF
>TRBJ2-2|TRBV5-1|NA
CASSSTSGLLNTGELFF
>TRBJ2-7|TRBV20-1|NA
CSASGGEQYF
>TRBJ2-3|TRBV12-3/TRBV12-4|TRBD2
CASSPDGRLTDTQYF
>TRBJ2-6|TRBV5-1|NA
CASSFGTVNSGANVLTF
>TRBJ2-5|TRBV7-8|NA
CASSKGQETQYF
>TRBJ2-7|TRBV6-6|TRBD1
CASGTGHYEQYF
>TRBJ2-1|TRBV6-1|NA
CASSPGSYNEQFF
>TRBJ1-2|TRBV20-1|NA
CSASPVGAGGYTF
>TRBJ2-1|TRBV5-6|NA
CASSLSFSNEQFF
>TRBJ2-7|TRBV7-2|TRBD1
CASSGTGFPRQYF
>TRBJ1-1|TRBV18|NA
CASSPTVLMNTEAFF
>TRBJ2-1|TRBV24-1|TRBD1
CATSRTGYSYNEQFF
>TRBJ2-1|TRBV12-3/TRBV12-4|NA
CASTGTSVNEQFF
>TRBJ1-6|TRBV12-3/TRBV12-4|TRBD1
CASRTGGSYNSPLHF
>TRBJ2-7|TRBV21-1|NA
CASYQGQAYDLGEQYF
>TRBJ1-2|TRBV12-3/TRBV12-4|NA
CASTYGQGSYTF